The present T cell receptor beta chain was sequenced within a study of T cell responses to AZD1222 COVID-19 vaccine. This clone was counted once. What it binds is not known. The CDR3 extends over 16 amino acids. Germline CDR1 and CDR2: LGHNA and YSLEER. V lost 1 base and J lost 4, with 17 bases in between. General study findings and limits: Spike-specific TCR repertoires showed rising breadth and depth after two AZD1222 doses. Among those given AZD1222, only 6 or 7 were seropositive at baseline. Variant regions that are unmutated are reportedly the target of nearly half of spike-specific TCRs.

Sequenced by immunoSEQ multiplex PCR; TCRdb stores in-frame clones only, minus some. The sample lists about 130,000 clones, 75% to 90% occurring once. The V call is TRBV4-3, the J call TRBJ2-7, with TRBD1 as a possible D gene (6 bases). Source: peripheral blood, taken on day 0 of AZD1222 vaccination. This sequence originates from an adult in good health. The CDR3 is CASSQVGRDTLYEQYF. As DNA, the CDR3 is TGCGCCAGCAGCCAAGTAGGCCGGGACACCTTATACGAGCAGTACTTC.